What follows are 15 T cell receptor beta chains derived from one specimen sequenced in a study of T cells in Graves' hyperthyroidism and ophthalmopathy. Amplification of TCR beta CDR3 regions used RNA as the template. A set of HTBI primers served as the primers for a first-round RT-PCR of the TCR CDR3. Each CDR3 protein gets one entry after TCRdb re-called the multiplex PCR reads with MiXCR. The sample has 550,000 to 850,000 distinct CDR3 sequences; around a sixth are singletons. Sequencing was done on a sample of blood. The origin of the receptors is a woman aged 45-60 years with Graves' hyperthyroidism that later progressed to Graves' ophthalmopathy.

This clonotype was observed a handful of times. This sequence joins TRBV13 and TRBJ2-5; possible D gene TRBD1, 5 bases. The CDR3 is 13 amino acids. The V gene lost 3 bases and the J gene lost 5 bases, with 10 bases spanning the gap. CDR1 is PRHDT and CDR2 is FYEKMQ in the germline V gene (reference sequence). The CDR3 DNA follows: TGTGCCAGCAGCTTTAGCCAGGGCGAGACCCAGTACTTC. This gives the protein CASSFSQGETQYF.

V and J are TRBV14 and TRBJ1-6, with 7 bases identical to TRBD1. The CDR3 has 17 residues. The V segment lost 4 bases and the J segment 1 base; nucleotides outside the gene matches: 7. Germline V gene lookup returns CDR1 SGHDN and CDR2 FVKESK. The CDR3 DNA sequence: TGTGCCAGCAGCCCTTCGACAGGGATATCCTATAATTCACCCCTCCACTTT. It is translated as CASSPSTGISYNSPLHF.

In this sample, this clonotype turned up many times. As DNA, the CDR3 is TGTGCCAGCAGCCAAGGGGAGGCACCCCTCCACTTT. Its protein is CASSQGEAPLHF. The chain combines TRBV3-1 with TRBJ1-6; D remains ambiguous. CDR3 length: 12 residues. CDR1 and CDR2 (germline): LGHDT, YNNKEL (reference sequence). The germline V and J ends were trimmed by 1 base and 11 bases, with 6 bases remaining between them. Complete variable domain (other parts from reference TRBV3-1 and TRBJ1-6): DTAVSQTPKYLVTQMGNDKSIKCEQNLGHDTMYWYKQDSKKFLKIMFSYNNKELIINETVPNRFSPKSPDKAHLNLHINSLELGDSAVYFCASSQGEAPLHFGNGTRLTVT.

The V gene is TRBV5-8, the J gene TRBJ1-2; D not resolved. CDR3 size: 13 residues. The V gene's germline CDR1 is SGHTS and CDR2 YDEGEE. V was cut by 0 bases and J by 8 bases, with 11 bases left in between. The CDR3 spells CASSLVANRGYTF. The CDR3 DNA follows: TGTGCCAGCAGCTTGGTAGCTAATAGGGGCTACACCTTC.

The rearrangement links TRBV12-3 or TRBV12-4 to TRBJ1-5, with 9 bases aligning to TRBD1. Germline trimming cut 5 bases from V and 6 bases from J; bases unmatched to any gene: 5. This CDR3 contains 14 residues. The CDR3 protein is CASSPGQGIQPQHF. CDR3 coding DNA: TGTGCCAGCAGTCCGGGACAGGGAATTCAGCCCCAGCATTTT.

This clonotype was seen ten or more times. The chain joins TRBV3-1 to TRBJ1-3; D not resolved. This CDR3 comprises 15 residues. Germline CDR1 is LGHDT and CDR2 is YNNKEL (reference sequence). The V gene lost 5 bases and the J gene lost 2 bases, with 13 bases spanning the gap. CDR3 nucleotide sequence: TGTGCCAGCAGCGTTAACAGTGACCCTGGAAACACCATATATTTT. Amino acid sequence: CASSVNSDPGNTIYF.

Comments on this clonotype: This clone may be a read error of a much larger clone one base away. V usage is TRBV6-5 and J usage is TRBJ1-1; 7 positions match TRBD1. V lost 6 bases and J lost 3; bases outside the gene matches: 13. This CDR3 is 16 amino acids long. The germline V gene has CDR1 MNHEY and CDR2 SVGAGI. The CDR3 sequence is CASSYRGVGMDTEAFF. The CDR3, as DNA: TGTGCCAGCAGCTACAGGGGAGTGGGAATGGACACTGAAGCTTTCTTT.

This clonotype appeared many times. V and J are TRBV11-2 and TRBJ1-5; no clear D gene. V was shortened by 1 base and J by 5 bases, with 6 bases between the two germline ends. The CDR3 runs 13 residues. The germline V gene encodes CDR1 SGHAT and CDR2 FQNNGV. In DNA form, the CDR3 reads TGTGCCAGCAGCTTAGTAGCTGATCAGCCCCAGCATTTT. It yields the protein CASSLVADQPQHF.

The chain employs TRBV12-3 or TRBV12-4 and TRBJ2-3; 8 bases agree with TRBD2. Trimming removed 5 bases from V and 5 bases from J; junction bases left unmatched: 15. This CDR3 is built from 17 residues. Written as DNA, the CDR3 is TGTGCCAGCAGTCCCGCCACCAGCGGGAGAGAGGAAGATACGCAGTATTTT. Its translation is CASSPATSGREEDTQYF.

This chain joins TRBV7-2 and TRBJ2-7, with unresolved D. From germline, CDR1 is SGHTA and CDR2 FQGNSA. V was pared by 1 base and J by 0 bases, with 13 bases between. The CDR3 is 16 residues long. The CDR3 region has the DNA TGTGCCAGCAGCTTAGTGTCCCGGAGAAGCTCCTACGAGCAGTACTTC. Protein product: CASSLVSRRSSYEQYF.

The sample holds many counts of this clonotype. The chain recombines TRBV18 with TRBJ1-4; weak D call: TRBD1 (6 bases). V was pared by 0 bases and J by 2 bases, with 10 bases between. Looked up from germline, CDR1 is KGHSH and CDR2 is LQKENI. This CDR3 has 16 residues. CDR3 protein: CASSPPSGATNEKLFF. The CDR3 bases are TGTGCCAGCTCACCACCTTCAGGGGCGACTAATGAAAAACTGTTTTTT.

This clonotype was recorded at least ten times. The rearrangement joins TRBV29-1 to TRBJ2-2, with D uncertain. Trimming removed 4 bases at V and 0 bases at J, with 9 bases between. CDR1 SQVTM and CDR2 ANQGSEA come from the germline V gene. The CDR3 has 14 amino acids. The CDR3 here is CSVGIRANTGELFF. The CDR3, as DNA: TGCAGCGTTGGCATTCGGGCGAACACCGGGGAGCTGTTTTTT.

The chain carries TRBV27 and TRBJ2-7, with D unclear. The CDR3 spans 10 residues. Germline V gene data show CDR1 as MNHEY and CDR2 as SMNVEV (reference sequence). The V end was cut by 10 bases, the J end by 2 bases, with 6 bases between. CDR3 sequence (DNA): TGTGCCACCGAGACCTACGAGCAGTACTTC. Translation: CATETYEQYF.

The chain uses TRBV6-1 and TRBJ1-1; 9 bases align to TRBD1. V was pared by 6 bases and J by 4 bases, with 3 bases of the junction left unmatched. There are 13 residues in the CDR3. Germline values: CDR1 MNHNS, CDR2 SASEGT. For the CDR3, the DNA is TGTGCCAGCAGAGGGGACAGGGTCACTGAAGCTTTCTTT. The encoded protein is CASRGDRVTEAFF.

This chain connects TRBV6-1 to TRBJ2-7; TRBD1 matches 9 bases. Per the germline V gene, CDR1 is MNHNS and CDR2 is SASEGT. The trim removed 6 bases at V and 3 bases at J, leaving 6 bases unmatched. The CDR3 has 14 amino acids. The CDR3 reads CASSRDRAVYEQYF. CDR3 coding DNA: TGTGCCAGCAGCCGGGACAGGGCTGTCTACGAGCAGTACTTC.